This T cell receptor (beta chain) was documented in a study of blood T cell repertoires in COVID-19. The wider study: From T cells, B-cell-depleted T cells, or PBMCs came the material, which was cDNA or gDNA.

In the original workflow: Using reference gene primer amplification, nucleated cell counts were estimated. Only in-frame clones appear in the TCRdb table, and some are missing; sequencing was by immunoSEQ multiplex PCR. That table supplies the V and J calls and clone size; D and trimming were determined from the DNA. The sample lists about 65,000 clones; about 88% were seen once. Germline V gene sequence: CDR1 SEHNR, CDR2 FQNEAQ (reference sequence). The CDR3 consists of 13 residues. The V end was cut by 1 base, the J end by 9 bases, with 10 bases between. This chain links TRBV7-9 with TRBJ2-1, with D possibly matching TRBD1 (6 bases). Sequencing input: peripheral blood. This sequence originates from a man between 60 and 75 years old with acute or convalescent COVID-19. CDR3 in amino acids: CASSLEGGGEQFF. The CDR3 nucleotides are TGTGCCAGCAGCTTAGAAGGGGGTGGTGAGCAGTTCTTC.